Listed below are T cell receptor beta chains from one sample, sequenced in a study of post-analysis software for immune sequencing data. TCRdb re-derived calls from the PCR reads in MiXCR, one entry per CDR3 protein. The data contain around 770,000 distinct CDR3 sequences, 35% to 55% of them singletons. The material sequenced was blood. These receptors were collected from a girl aged 10 to 17 with multiple sclerosis. CDR3s include the opening cysteine and the closing phenylalanine or tryptophan. The D gene is left open where the match is weak. Size is omitted from some rows. Given values are once, few, many or a class for expanded clones.

>-|TRBJ2-5|TRBV7-6|TRBD2
TGTGCCAGCAGCTGGGGACTAGAACCCCAAGAGACCCAGTACTTC
CASSWGLEPQETQYF
>once|TRBJ2-1|TRBV12-3/TRBV12-4|-
TGTGCCAGCAGGCCCGCAGGAAGGGACAATGAGCAGTTCTTC
CASRPAGRDNEQFF
>-|TRBJ1-2|TRBV28|TRBD1
TGTGCCAGCAGTACAGGGGGAGTTGGGGTTGGCTACACCTTC
CASSTGGVGVGYTF
>-|TRBJ2-5|TRBV20-1|-
TGCAGTGCTAGTGCTAGCGTACTTATGCAGACCCAGTACTTC
CSASASVLMQTQYF
>-|TRBJ2-7|TRBV27|-
TGTGCCAGCAGTTCCCTCGATACTTACGGGCAGTCTTACGAGCAGTACTTC
CASSSLDTYGQSYEQYF
>once|TRBJ2-3|TRBV7-3|-
TGTGCCAGCAGCTCCGCGGACAGAGCAGATACGCAGTATTTT
CASSSADRADTQYF
>-|TRBJ2-3|TRBV6-1|TRBD1
TGTGCCACCGGATGGGACAGGGGGGGCACAGATACGCAGTATTTT
CATGWDRGGTDTQYF
>-|TRBJ2-5|TRBV19|-
TGTGCCAGTAGTATCGGGGGACGGTTCCAAGAGACCCAGTACTTC
CASSIGGRFQETQYF
>few|TRBJ2-3|TRBV7-9|TRBD2
TGTGCCAGCAGCCGGGAGGTCCCAGATACGCAGTATTTT
CASSREVPDTQYF
>-|TRBJ1-1|TRBV9|-
TGTGCCAGCAGCGCCCAACAGGGGAACACTGAAGCTTTCTTT
CASSAQQGNTEAFF
>-|TRBJ1-2|TRBV10-3|-
TGTGCCATCAGTGACACTAACTATGGCTACACCTTC
CAISDTNYGYTF
>-|TRBJ2-7|TRBV9|TRBD1
TGTGCCAGCAGCCCCGGGACAGGTATGGCAACCTACGAGCAGTACTTC
CASSPGTGMATYEQYF